A single sample is the source of the 9 T cell receptor beta chains below, sequenced in a study of early T cells in non-severe SARS-CoV-2 infection. MiXCR was run by TCRdb on the 5' RACE reads, yielding one entry per CDR3 protein. The sample includes roughly 32,000 distinct CDR3 sequences, 5.5% to 7.5% seen only once; the top ten take around 7%. The sequenced material came from whole blood. The receptors were sampled from an adult who was a healthcare worker with PCR-confirmed SARS-CoV-2 infection or an uninfected control (not recorded which).

This clonotype was seen ten or more times. V usage is TRBV7-9 and J usage is TRBJ2-1; TRBD2 matches 10 bases. V lost 6 bases and J lost 9; bases outside the gene matches: 8. The CDR3 length is 14 residues. Germline-derived CDR1 and CDR2 are SEHNR and FQNEAQ (reference sequence). The CDR3 coding sequence is TGTGCCAGCAGACAGAGCGGGGGGGCCCCTGAGCAGTTCTTC. Its translation: CASRQSGGAPEQFF.

Many counts were recorded for this clonotype. The V call is TRBV6-2 or TRBV6-3, the J call TRBJ1-1, with 8 bases identical to TRBD1. CDR1 is MNHEY, CDR2 SVGEGT, per germline. The CDR3 loop spans 17 amino acids. J gave up 2 bases and V 7 bases, and 15 bases lay outside the gene matches. CDR3 sequence reads: CASKTGFRQGPNTEAFF. DNA of the CDR3: TGTGCCAGCAAAACCGGCTTCCGACAGGGGCCCAACACTGAAGCTTTCTTT.

The table lists this clonotype with many counts. V gene TRBV28 combines with J gene TRBJ1-2; tentatively, D is TRBD1 (5 bases). The V and J ends lost 4 bases and 4 bases respectively, with 13 bases between them. Germline-derived CDR1 and CDR2 are MDHEN and SYDVKM. The CDR3 sequence is 14 residues long. CDR3 sequence reads: CASSSAGDRYGYTF. The CDR3 DNA is TGTGCCAGCAGTTCGGCCGGGGACCGCTATGGCTACACCTTC.

This clonotype occurred a few times. The chain carries TRBV6-2 or TRBV6-3 and TRBJ2-3, with 9 bases identical to TRBD1. This CDR3 region has 15 residues. Germline values: CDR1 MNHEY, CDR2 SVGEGT. The trim removed 7 bases at V and 6 bases at J, leaving 11 bases unmatched. As DNA, the CDR3 is TGTGCCAGCATCTCCGGGACAGGGATGTTGGATACGCAGTATTTT. This codes for CASISGTGMLDTQYF.

This clonotype was counted ten times or more. This rearrangement joins TRBV18 to TRBJ2-3; D is unclear. V lost 1 base, J lost 2 bases, and 7 bases lay in between. Germline V lookup: CDR1 KGHSH, CDR2 LQKENI. This CDR3 contains 14 residues. This chain's CDR3 is CASSPRRDTDTQYF. Here the CDR3 DNA reads TGTGCCAGCTCACCACGTAGGGACACAGATACGCAGTATTTT.

This clonotype appeared many times. The rearrangement uses TRBV7-9 and TRBJ1-2, with D tentatively TRBD1 (6 bases). The V end was cut by 5 bases, the J end by 6 bases, with 16 bases between. The CDR3 loop spans 14 amino acids. In germline, CDR1 is SEHNR, CDR2 FQNEAQ (reference sequence). The CDR3 sequence: CASSISTGTDGYTF. CDR3 coding DNA: TGTGCCAGCAGCATCTCCACAGGGACTGATGGCTACACCTTC.

Turning to this clonotype: A read error may be the cause here, since a much bigger clone is one base away. The chain employs TRBV20-1 and TRBJ1-1; D perhaps matches TRBD1 (6 bases). Germline assignment: CDR1 DFQATT and CDR2 SNEGSKA (reference sequence). This CDR3 is 12 amino acids long. The CDR3 nucleotides are TGCAGTGCTAGAGATATCAGGGGAGAAGCTTACTTT. Residues: CSARDIRGEAYF.

This clonotype has just a few counts. The chain has TRBV5-5 and TRBJ2-2; TRBD2 matches 8 bases. CDR3 length: 18 residues. Germline V lookup: CDR1 SGHKS, CDR2 YYEKEE (reference sequence). Trimming removed 0 bases from V and 4 bases from J; junction bases left unmatched: 11. This CDR3 is CASSLVSGGAVSTGELFF. The CDR3 nucleotides read TGTGCCAGCAGCTTGGTTTCCGGGGGGGCCGTTAGCACCGGGGAGCTGTTTTTT. The full variable domain, in which reference TRBV5-5 and TRBJ2-2 provide the parts outside the CDR3, is DAGVTQSPTHLIKTRGQQVTLRCSPISGHKSVSWYQQVLGQGPQFIFQYYEKEERGRGNFPDRFSARQFPNYSSELNVNALLLGDSALYLCASSLVSGGAVSTGELFFGEGSRLTVL.

V usage is TRBV14 and J usage is TRBJ2-1; D remains ambiguous. CDR1 is SGHDN and CDR2 is FVKESK in the germline V gene. Deletions cut 4 bases from V and 4 bases from J, with 5 bases between. CDR3 length: 12 residues. The CDR3 nucleotides are TGTGCCAGCAGCCCCACATACAATGAGCAGTTCTTC. This gives the protein CASSPTYNEQFF.